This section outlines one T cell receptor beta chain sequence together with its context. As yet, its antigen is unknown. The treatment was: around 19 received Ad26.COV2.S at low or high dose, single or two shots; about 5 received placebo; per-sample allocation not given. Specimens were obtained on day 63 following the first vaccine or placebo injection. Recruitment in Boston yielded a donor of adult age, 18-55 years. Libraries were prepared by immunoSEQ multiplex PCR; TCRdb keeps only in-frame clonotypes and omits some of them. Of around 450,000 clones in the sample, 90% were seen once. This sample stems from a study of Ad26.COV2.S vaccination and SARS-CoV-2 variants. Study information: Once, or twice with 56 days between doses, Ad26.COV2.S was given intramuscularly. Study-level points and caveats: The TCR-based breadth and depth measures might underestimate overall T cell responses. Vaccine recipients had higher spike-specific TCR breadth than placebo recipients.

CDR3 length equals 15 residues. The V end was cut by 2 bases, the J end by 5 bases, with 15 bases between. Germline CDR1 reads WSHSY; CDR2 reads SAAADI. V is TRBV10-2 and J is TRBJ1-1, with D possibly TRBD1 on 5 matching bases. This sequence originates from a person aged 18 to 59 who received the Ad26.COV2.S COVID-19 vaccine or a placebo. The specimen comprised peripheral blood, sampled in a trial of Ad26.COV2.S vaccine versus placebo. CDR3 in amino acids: CASSERGGLETEAFF. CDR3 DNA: TGCGCCAGCAGTGAGAGGGGAGGCCTTGAGACTGAAGCTTTCTTT.